This T cell receptor (beta chain) emerged from a study of STAT3 mutations in large granular lymphocyte leukemia. Study details: Canonical activating STAT3 mutations were detected in roughly half of the longitudinally sequenced T-LGLL patients. Roughly 37% of treated T-LGLL patients showed hematologic response to immunosuppression.

Study-level results: At least one immunodominant TCR beta clonotype appeared in every T-cell large granular lymphocyte leukemia patient.

V was cut by 0 bases and J by 0 bases, with 12 bases left in between. The CDR3 is made up of 17 amino acids. Germline V gives CDR1 LGHNA, CDR2 YSLEER. This clone was seen a few times. The antigen is undetermined. Data came from immunoSEQ multiplex PCR; TCRdb stores just in-frame clones and leaves some out. The data show about 1,400 clones, 50% to 60% seen once. The chain couples TRBV4-3 to TRBJ1-3; D gene uncertain. The sequencing sample was made of peripheral blood mononuclear cells. This TCR was sampled from a man aged 55 to 70 with T-cell large granular lymphocyte leukemia. Some clones in this sample may be carry-over from other donors' samples. The CDR3: CASSQDARGGSGNTIYF. The CDR3 region has the DNA TGCGCCAGCAGCCAAGATGCGCGGGGTGGCTCTGGAAACACCATATATTTT.